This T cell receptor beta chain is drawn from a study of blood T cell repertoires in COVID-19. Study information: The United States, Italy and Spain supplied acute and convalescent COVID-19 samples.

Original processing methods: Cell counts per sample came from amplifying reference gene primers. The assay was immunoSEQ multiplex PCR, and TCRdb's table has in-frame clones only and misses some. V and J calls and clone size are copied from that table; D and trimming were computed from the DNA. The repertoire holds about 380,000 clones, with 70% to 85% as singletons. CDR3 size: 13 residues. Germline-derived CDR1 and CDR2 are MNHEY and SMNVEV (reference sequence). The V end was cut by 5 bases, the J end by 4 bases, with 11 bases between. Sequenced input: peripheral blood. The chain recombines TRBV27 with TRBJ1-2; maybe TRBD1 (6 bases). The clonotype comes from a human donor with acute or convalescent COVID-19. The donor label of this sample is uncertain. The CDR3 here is CASSLQGRYGYTF. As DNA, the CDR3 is TGTGCCAGCAGTCTACAGGGACGCTATGGCTACACCTTC.